This T cell receptor beta chain emerged from a study of blood T cell repertoires in COVID-19 (dated by TCRdb to 2019 to 2021). Background on the whole study: Collaborator samples came from the United States, Italy and Spain and covered acute and convalescent phases of COVID-19. HLA class I and class II types, where available, came from metadata supplied by the sample provider rather than from assay-based typing. The sample metadata nearly always contained a de-identified subject ID, COVID-19 status, age in years and sex. The repertoires were released in a freely available public database intended as a resource for research on the immune response to SARS-CoV-2. Subjects who had been exposed to COVID-19, were actively infected with it, or had recovered from it provided the deeply sampled blood TCRbeta repertoires that made up the dataset. Samples were obtained from the ongoing ImmuneRACE study (first 160 participants) and from some 1,300 subjects provided by 6 global collaborators. The material from the prospective study consisted of cDNA or gDNA derived from T cells, B-cell-depleted T cells, or PBMCs.

The germline V gene specifies SNHLY as CDR1 and FYNNEI as CDR2. V loses 7 bases, J loses 5 bases, and the germline ends lie 12 bases apart. Counted from cysteine to phenylalanine, this CDR3 has 13 amino acids. The CDR3 DNA has 39 bases and is translated from base 1. At one collaborating source in Seattle, patients were enrolled during active infection and were followed longitudinally through the course of disease. The collaborating institutions used their own protocols to collect whole blood in K2EDTA tubes. For TCRbeta analysis, collaborators shipped samples as frozen whole blood, isolated PBMCs, or DNA extracted from either of those sample types. Regarding this clone: Its antigen is still unknown. No much larger clone is present one base from it, and per-base qualities are unavailable. This same CDR3 is encoded by further DNA sequences in the sample.

The immunoSEQ Assay, a bias-controlled multiplex PCR, was used to amplify TCRbeta CDR3 regions from genomic DNA. The authors processed their data as follows. The number of nucleated cells in each sample was estimated by amplification of reference gene primers within the assay. Sequence reads were collapsed and filtered to measure the absolute abundance of every unique TCRbeta CDR3 rearrangement. For each sample, productive Simpson clonality was calculated by taking the square root of Simpson's diversity index across productive rearrangements. Not all clones reach the TCRdb copy of this immuneACCESS table, which keeps in-frame sequences only. Checked studies attribute under half of the gap to unresolved V genes and leave the rest unexplained. V and J calls and clone size come straight from that table; D and trimming were deduced from the DNA. The sample data list 150,000 to 200,000 clones, and under 90% of these were observed just once. Together, the top ten hold about 15% of the sample.

General study outcomes and caveats: Clinical and demographic metadata were provided uncurated, with the amount varying by source and participant.

Here the chain combines TRBV2 and TRBJ1-5; a weak D assignment points to TRBD1 (5 bases agree). This TCR was recovered from a woman in her 70s with COVID-19, enrolled during active disease. Sequencing was performed on peripheral blood. CDR3 reads: CASNREGDQPQHF. The DNA sequence follows: TGTGCCAGCAACCGAGAAGGGGATCAGCCCCAGCATTTT. With the portions outside the CDR3 filled from the reference TRBV2 and TRBJ1-5 genes, the complete variable region becomes EPEVTQTPSHQVTQMGQEVILRCVPISNHLYFYWYRQILGQKVEFLVSFYNNEISEKSEIFDDQFSVERPDGSNFTLKIRSTKLEDSAMYFCASNREGDQPQHFGDGTRLSIL.